This paragraph covers one T cell receptor (beta chain) sequence. There are many counts of this clonotype. Its recognized antigen is unknown. Per-nucleotide qualities are absent, and no much larger clonotype sits a single base away. This specimen comes from a study of spatial heterogeneity in lung cancer (dated by TCRdb to between 2018 and 2021). About the investigation overall: Beta-chain transcripts were consistently detected in greater numbers than alpha-chain transcripts, which likely reflects a higher abundance of beta-chain transcripts. In non-small cell lung cancer, the study quantitatively compared TCR alpha and beta repertoires across several tumor regions, matched nontumor lung, and blood. Both alpha and beta chains were TCR-sequenced in samples taken at surgery, namely 220 tumor regions, 61 to 65 matched nontumor lung samples and 56 PBMC samples. TCR repertoire features were related to nonsynonymous mutation counts determined by whole-exome sequencing of tumor tissue. In the raw uncorrected reads, each unique combination of TCR and UMI appeared more than ten times on average.

The library was prepared using 5' RACE. For sequencing, a NextSeq 500 was employed. To allow correction of PCR and sequencing errors, the TCR library protocol tagged every TCR cDNA molecule with a unique molecular identifier. Under the source paper's analysis protocol: Decombinator tools were used for TCR identification, UMI-based error correction and CDR3 extraction. TCRs above a frequency of 2 per 1,000, corresponding to the top 1% of the tumor frequency distribution, were defined as expanded. Each repertoire was subsampled 100 times to 5,000 TCRs, after which Renyi diversity was computed with the R vegan package. CDR3 similarity networks were constructed using string-kernel similarity of amino acid triplets, with links drawn between CDR3s whose pairwise similarity was above 0.82. TCRdb itself trimmed the public reads at Q25 with fastp, ran MiXCR and retained productive beta chains. Rows matching on CDR3 protein sequence are summarized as one entry with the most common DNA and genes. TCRdb assigned the V and J calls; the authors' analysis was not used. Here the sample has tens of thousands of distinct CDR3 sequences; approximately 12% occur a single time. The top ten constitute about 38% of the sample.

The CDR3 runs 12 residues from the cysteine to the phenylalanine. Kept here is only the CDR3 DNA, which spans 36 bases and is read in frame from base 1. V is shortened by 1 base, J by 6 bases, and the region joining them spans 7 bases. CDR1 and CDR2 are drawn from the germline V gene (reference sequence): GTSNPN, SVGIG. In light of the paper, this sample's time point label describes: sample taken at primary tumor resection. For TCR sequencing, whole RNA was extracted from tumor and nontumor lung tissue, or from cryopreserved PBMC samples, and no cell sorting was done. Donors were around 71 patients with early-stage, untreated non-small cell lung cancer from the lung TRACERx cohort. Patients were selected for TCR sequencing only if sufficient RNA was available from at least two tumor regions. Findings and caveats that apply to the study as a whole: Ubiquitous expanded tumor TCRs were found in blood more often at tumor resection than at routine follow-up. Additional single-cell paired TCR alpha and beta sequencing was considered necessary to confirm, at a functional level, the hypothesis that regional TCRs recognize regional mutations.

The sequence links TRBV30 to TRBJ2-1; TRBD2 is a possible D gene, resting on 6 matching bases. This sequence originates from a male donor with early-stage non-small cell lung cancer. The input for sequencing was PBMCs, taken at surgery. The CDR3 protein: CAWSGDSNEQFF. The sequenced DNA: TGTGCCTGGAGTGGGGACTCCAATGAGCAGTTCTTC.